This record looks at one T cell receptor beta chain sequence and its context. Its antigen has not been determined. Its ends do not fully match the called genes, so a read error is possible. The sample comes from a study of tumor-infiltrating lymphocytes in primary liver carcinoma (TCRdb year 2017). Notes on the research overall: Of the five patients (three men and two women, aged 30 to 69 years), four had hepatocellular carcinoma and one had combined HCC and intrahepatic cholangiocarcinoma. Each sample produced about 3.5 to 8 million productive TCRbeta reads, and read depth showed no significant difference between tissue types. A total of 35 or so specimens from 5 patients, comprising 25 or so tumor regions, 5 adjacent noncancerous liver tissues and 5 peripheral blood samples, were covered by TCRbeta repertoire sequencing. Technical replicate repertoires showed high reproducibility, with mean shared-clone rates around 0.91 and correlation coefficients above 0.95. Agilent mRNA microarray profiling was performed on the approximately 25 tumor region samples to relate TCRbeta repertoire diversity to the local molecular phenotype. Tumors of the five patients were stage T1-T3 N0M0 with maximum diameters of roughly 4 to 10 cm. For each liver tumor, the study sampled five regions along with adjacent normal tissue and blood, and applied TCRbeta repertoire sequencing, expression microarrays and whole-exome sequencing. The investigation overall reported the following: Only 4 or 5 patients were included in the study, and the authors note that the findings should be validated in a larger study. Just about 8-25% of top clones turned up in all five regions of a tumor, which suggests spatial heterogeneity among tumor-infiltrating T cells. Because only the TCR beta chain was sequenced and unpaired alpha chains were not captured, true repertoire diversity is likely underestimated. The top 250 clones made up a significantly larger repertoire fraction in tumors than in blood (p = 0.039). Pairs of tumor regions showed greater repertoire overlap (mean 36%) than tumor-adjacent pairs (roughly 17%) or tumor-blood pairs (approximately 15%), which is consistent with antigen-driven expansion. Bulk unsorted samples precluded comparing CD4+ and CD8+ T cell repertoires.

A constant-region primer and ProtoScript II reverse transcriptase were used to reverse-transcribe TCRbeta-specific cDNA from approximately 500 ng total RNA. Three nested multiplex PCR rounds, following a slightly modified ARM-PCR procedure, were used to build the TCRbeta libraries. Each of the first two PCR rounds ran for about 10 cycles and used multiplex TRBV1-TRBV30 forward primers together with a Cbeta reverse primer. A final 25-cycle PCR with Deep VentR polymerase added sample barcodes and Illumina adapters. Before sequencing, amplicons between 200 and 500 bp were purified from gel using a QIAquick gel extraction kit. The TCRbeta amplicons were sequenced with 250-bp paired-end reads on an Illumina HiSeq 2500. In the authors' own workflow: Quality trimming of reads was performed with Trimmomatic v0.33, and paired reads were merged with FLASH v1.2.11 so that full CDR3 sequences could be recovered. MiGEC v1.2.1b assigned V, D and J germline segments to the rearranged TCRbeta sequences. Clonotype statistics, along with Shannon-Wiener diversity indices, were calculated using VDJtools v1.0.0. Except for diversity analysis, only the 250 most abundant clonotypes of each sample were used in subsequent analyses to reduce sampling bias. TCRdb reprocessing: public reads trimmed at Q25 with fastp, clones called with MiXCR, in-frame beta chains kept. CDR3 protein duplicates are merged, each entry listing the most common genes and DNA. In this record, the V and J calls reflect TCRdb's handling and not the investigators' own analysis. The sample includes roughly 70,000 distinct CDR3 sequences, with about 65% observed a single time. Less than 45% of the sample is in the top ten clones.

Without any cell sorting, total RNA and DNA were extracted together from around 18-30 mg of bulk tissue using the AllPrep DNA/RNA mini kit. Between late 2015 and March 2016, a few patients in China with histopathologically diagnosed primary liver carcinoma had surgical resection. Chronic HBV infection was present in the patients, and the patients were treatment-naive at sampling. Each tumor was sampled at five spatially separated regions: the tumor centre plus the superior, inferior, left-lateral and right-lateral poles. More than 75% viable tumor cells were found by histology in every tumor sample. Each fresh piece of tumor and adjacent tissue was cut in two, with one half stored in RNAlater at -80 degrees C and the other half sent for histology. The CDR3 numbers 12 residues from cysteine through phenylalanine. The only DNA kept is the CDR3, 36 bases in frame from the first base. The germline V gene provides CDR1 MNHEY and CDR2 SVGAGI.

The V gene is TRBV6-5 and the J gene is TRBJ2-5; the D gene identity is not certain. This sequence originates from a man aged 40-55 years with primary liver carcinoma and hepatitis B virus infection. The sample consisted of liver tumor tissue from sampling region 4. What the cell subset or site label conveys for this sample: tumor region T4, right-lateral pole. The CDR3 in this case is CASTAEGETQYF. The DNA reads as follows: TGTGCTAGCACGGCCGAAGGGGAGACCCAGTACTTC.